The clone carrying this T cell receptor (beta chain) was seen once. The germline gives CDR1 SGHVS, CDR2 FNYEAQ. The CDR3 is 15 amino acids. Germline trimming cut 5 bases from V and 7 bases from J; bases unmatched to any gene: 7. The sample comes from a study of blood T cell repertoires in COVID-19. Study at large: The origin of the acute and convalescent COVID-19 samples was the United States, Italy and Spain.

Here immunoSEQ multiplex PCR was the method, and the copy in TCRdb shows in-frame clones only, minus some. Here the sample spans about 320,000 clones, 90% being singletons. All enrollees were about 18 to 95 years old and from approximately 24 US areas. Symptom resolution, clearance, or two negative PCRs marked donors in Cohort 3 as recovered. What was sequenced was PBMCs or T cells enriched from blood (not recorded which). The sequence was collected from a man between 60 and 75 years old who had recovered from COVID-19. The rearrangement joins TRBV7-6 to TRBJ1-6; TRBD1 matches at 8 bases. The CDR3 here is CASSPETGVNSPLHF. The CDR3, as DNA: TGTGCCAGCAGCCCGGAGACAGGGGTCAATTCACCCCTCCACTTT.